This T cell receptor beta chain was identified during a study of cytomegalovirus exposure and HLA in healthy donors. Study-wide findings and caveats: In an earlier analysis, productive rearrangement rates for most beta V segments clustered near 87% or 30%. The HLA-A and HLA-B alleles of most subjects were reportedly predicted accurately from TCR beta sequences.

Notes on this clone: Its specificity is not known.

With 2 bases removed from V and 8 bases from J, the gap between germline ends came to 12 bases. The CDR3 is made up of 13 amino acids. Germline loops: CDR1 LNHDA, CDR2 SQIVND (reference sequence). It was with 60 Vbeta and 13 Jbeta primers that the PCR ran. In the original analysis: It was a later analysis that counted tens of millions of unique TCR beta chains, of which approximately 9.9 million were shared. Clones were read by immunoSEQ multiplex PCR, and TCRdb kept only the in-frame ones, dropping some. That table furnishes V, J and clone size, whereas the DNA furnished D and trimming. Altogether some 140,000 clones are present, roughly 75% being singletons, with the ten largest covering more than 4.5%.

V and J are TRBV19 and TRBJ1-2; D unresolved. The receptor was derived from a man aged 30 to 45 in good health. Sample: PBMCs. The DNA for the CDR3 is TGTGCCAGTAGTATATCTCCCGGGAAAGGCTACACCTTC. It encodes CASSISPGKGYTF.